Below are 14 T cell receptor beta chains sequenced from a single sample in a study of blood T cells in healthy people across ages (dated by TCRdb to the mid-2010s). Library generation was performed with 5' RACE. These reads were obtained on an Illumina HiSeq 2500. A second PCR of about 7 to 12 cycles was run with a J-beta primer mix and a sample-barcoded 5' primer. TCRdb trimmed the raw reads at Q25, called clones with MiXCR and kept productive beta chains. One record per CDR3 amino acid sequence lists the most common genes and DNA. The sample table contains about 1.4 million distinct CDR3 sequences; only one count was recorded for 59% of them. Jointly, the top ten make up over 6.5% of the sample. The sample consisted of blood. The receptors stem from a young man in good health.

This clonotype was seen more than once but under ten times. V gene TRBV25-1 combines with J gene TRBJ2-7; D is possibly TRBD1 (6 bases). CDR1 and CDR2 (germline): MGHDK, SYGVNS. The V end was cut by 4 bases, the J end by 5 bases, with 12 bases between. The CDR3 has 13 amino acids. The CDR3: CASSGQVYHEQYF. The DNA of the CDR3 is TGTGCCAGCAGTGGACAGGTTTACCACGAGCAGTACTTC.

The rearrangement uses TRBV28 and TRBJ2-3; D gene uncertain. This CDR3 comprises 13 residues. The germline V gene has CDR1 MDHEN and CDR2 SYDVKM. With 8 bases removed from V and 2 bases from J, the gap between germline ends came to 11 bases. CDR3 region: CASAGPFTDTQYF. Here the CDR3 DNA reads TGTGCCAGCGCCGGGCCTTTCACAGATACGCAGTATTTT.

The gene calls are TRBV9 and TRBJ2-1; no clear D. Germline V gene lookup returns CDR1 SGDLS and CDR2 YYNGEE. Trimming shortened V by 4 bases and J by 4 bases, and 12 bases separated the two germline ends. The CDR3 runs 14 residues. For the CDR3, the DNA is TGTGCCAGCAGCCAAGACTGGAATTACAATGAGCAGTTCTTC. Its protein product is CASSQDWNYNEQFF. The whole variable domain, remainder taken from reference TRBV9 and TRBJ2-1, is DSGVTQTPKHLITATGQRVTLRCSPRSGDLSVYWYQQSLDQGLQFLIQYYNGEERAKGNILERFSAQQFPDLHSELNLSSLELGDSALYFCASSQDWNYNEQFFGPGTRLTVL.

CDR3 region: CASSYEGTGNEQFF. In nucleotides, the CDR3 is TGTGCCAGCAGTTACGAGGGGACGGGCAATGAGCAGTTCTTC. The rearrangement uses TRBV6-5 and TRBJ2-1; either TRBD1 or TRBD2 may fit D (5 bases each). The CDR3 sequence is 14 residues long. CDR1 is MNHEY, CDR2 SVGAGI, per germline. Between the trimmed V and J ends, which lost 2 bases and 6 bases, there was a span of 11 bases.

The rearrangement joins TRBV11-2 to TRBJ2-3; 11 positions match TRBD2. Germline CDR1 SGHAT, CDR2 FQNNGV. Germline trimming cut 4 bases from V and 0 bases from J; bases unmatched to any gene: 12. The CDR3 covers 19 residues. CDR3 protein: CASSSLLAGDQLSTDTQYF. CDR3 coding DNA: TGTGCCAGCAGCTCCCTACTAGCGGGGGACCAACTTAGCACAGATACGCAGTATTTT.

The DNA of the CDR3 is TGCGCCAGCAGCCAAGATCAGGCGACATTGATAACTAATGAAAAACTGTTTTTT. Amino acids: CASSQDQATLITNEKLFF. This chain connects TRBV4-3 to TRBJ1-4; D not resolved. Looked up from germline, CDR1 is LGHNA and CDR2 is YSLEER. V was trimmed by 0 bases and J by 1 base, leaving 15 bases between them. The CDR3 totals 18 residues.

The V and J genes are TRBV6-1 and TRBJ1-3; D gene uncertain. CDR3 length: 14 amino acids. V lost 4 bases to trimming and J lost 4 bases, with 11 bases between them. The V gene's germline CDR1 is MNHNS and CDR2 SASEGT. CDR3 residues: CASSADMIGNTIYF. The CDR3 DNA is TGTGCCAGCAGTGCCGATATGATCGGAAACACCATATATTTT.

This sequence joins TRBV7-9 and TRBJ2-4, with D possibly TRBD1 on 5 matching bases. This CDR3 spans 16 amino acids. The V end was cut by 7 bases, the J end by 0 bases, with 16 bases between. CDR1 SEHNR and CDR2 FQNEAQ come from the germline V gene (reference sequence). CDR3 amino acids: CASKPETVLAKNIQYF. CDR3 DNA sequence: TGTGCCAGCAAGCCTGAGACAGTACTAGCCAAAAACATTCAGTACTTC.

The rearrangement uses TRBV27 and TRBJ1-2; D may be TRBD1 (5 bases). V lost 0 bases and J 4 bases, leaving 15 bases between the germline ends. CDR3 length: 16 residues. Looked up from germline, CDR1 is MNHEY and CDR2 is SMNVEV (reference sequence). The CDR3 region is CASSLSAWDFGYGYTF. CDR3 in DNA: TGTGCCAGCAGTTTATCGGCCTGGGACTTTGGCTATGGCTACACCTTC.

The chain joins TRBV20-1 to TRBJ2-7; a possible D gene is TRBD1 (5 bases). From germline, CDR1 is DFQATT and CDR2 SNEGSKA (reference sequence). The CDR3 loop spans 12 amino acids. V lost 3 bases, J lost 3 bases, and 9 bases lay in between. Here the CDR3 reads CSASFRGYEQYF. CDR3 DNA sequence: TGCAGTGCTAGCTTTAGGGGCTACGAGCAGTACTTC.

CDR3: CASGVGTGPYEQYF. The DNA for the CDR3 is TGTGCCAGCGGAGTGGGGACAGGGCCCTACGAGCAGTACTTC. The chain employs TRBV7-8 and TRBJ2-7, with 9 bases fitting TRBD1. There are 14 residues in the CDR3. J gave up 2 bases and V 8 bases, and 7 bases lay outside the gene matches. Germline V lookup: CDR1 SGHVS, CDR2 FQNEAQ.

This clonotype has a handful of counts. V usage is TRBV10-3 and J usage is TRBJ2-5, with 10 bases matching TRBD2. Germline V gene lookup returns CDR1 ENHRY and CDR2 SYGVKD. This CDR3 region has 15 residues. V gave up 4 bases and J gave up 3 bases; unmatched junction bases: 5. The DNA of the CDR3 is TGTGCCATCAGTGGGACTAGCGGACCCAAAGAGACCCAGTACTTC. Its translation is CAISGTSGPKETQYF.

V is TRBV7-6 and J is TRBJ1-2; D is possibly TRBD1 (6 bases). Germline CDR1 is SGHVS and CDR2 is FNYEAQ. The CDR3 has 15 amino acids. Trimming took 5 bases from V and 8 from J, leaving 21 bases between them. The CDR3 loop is CASSPGAGGTAGYTF. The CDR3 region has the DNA TGTGCCAGCAGCCCAGGGGCGGGCGGGACGGCCGGCTACACCTTC.

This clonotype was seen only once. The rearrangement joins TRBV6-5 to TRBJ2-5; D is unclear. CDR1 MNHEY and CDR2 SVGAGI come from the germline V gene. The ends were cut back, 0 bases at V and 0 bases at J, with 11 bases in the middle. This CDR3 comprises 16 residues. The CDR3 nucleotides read TGTGCCAGCAGTTACTCGGGCAGGAAGTACCAAGAGACCCAGTACTTC. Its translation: CASSYSGRKYQETQYF.